This T cell receptor (beta chain) was identified during a study of blood T cell repertoires in COVID-19 (dated by TCRdb to 2018 to 2021). With regard to the full study: Samples from collaborators originated in the United States, Italy and Spain and spanned both the acute and convalescent phases of COVID-19. The material from the prospective study consisted of cDNA or gDNA derived from T cells, B-cell-depleted T cells, or PBMCs. Subjects who had been exposed to COVID-19, were actively infected with it, or had recovered from it provided the deeply sampled blood TCRbeta repertoires that made up the dataset. The repertoires were made available in a free public database intended to serve as a resource for research on the immune response to SARS-CoV-2. The samples were drawn from two sources: the first 160 participants of the ongoing ImmuneRACE study, and over 950 subjects contributed by 6 global collaborators. The sample metadata nearly always contained a de-identified subject ID, COVID-19 status, age in years and sex. Where HLA class I and class II types were available, the types were taken from metadata supplied by the sample provider, not from assay-based typing. Overall study results and their limits: The amount of clinical and demographic metadata varied by source and participant and was provided uncurated.

The immunoSEQ Assay, a bias-controlled multiplex PCR, was used to amplify TCRbeta CDR3 regions from genomic DNA. Processing in the source paper ran as follows. Nucleated cell counts per sample were estimated from amplification of reference gene primers within the assay. Sequence reads were collapsed and filtered to measure the absolute abundance of every unique TCRbeta CDR3 rearrangement. Productive Simpson clonality was computed per sample as the square root of Simpson's diversity index over productive rearrangements. TCRdb carries this immuneACCESS record with in-frame sequences only. Its versions omit some clonotypes, under half of them owing to an unresolved V gene in the studies checked, with the rest unexplained. Clonal size and the V and J genes are those of that table, whereas D and trimming came from the DNA. The sample table shows about 380,000 clones, and 81% are seen once. The ten largest clones capture roughly 1.2% of the sample.

V is cut back by 5 bases and J by 5 bases, with 9 bases in the junction unmatched. Taken from cysteine to phenylalanine, the CDR3 has 15 residues. Just CDR3 DNA is preserved here, 45 bases in frame from base 1. In the germline V gene, CDR1 corresponds to SGHRS and CDR2 to YFSETQ. On this clone itself: Its antigen remains undetermined. No quality values exist for individual bases; no much larger clone is one base distant.

Whole blood was collected in K2EDTA tubes by collaborating institutions according to the institutions' own protocols. Collaborator samples were shipped for TCRbeta analysis as frozen whole blood, isolated PBMCs, or DNA extracted from either sample type. The clonotype originates from a human donor with acute or convalescent COVID-19. The donor label of this sample is uncertain. The sequence is built from TRBV5-1 and TRBJ2-2; TRBD1 matches 7 bases in the middle. Sequenced input: peripheral blood. The CDR3 is CASRKQGELTGELFF. The DNA sequence follows: TGCGCCAGCAGAAAGCAGGGGGAGTTAACCGGGGAGCTGTTTTTT.